These 17 T cell receptor beta chains were sequenced from one sample in a study of human T cells and chemical hapten exposure. Time point defined: patch test 1, 2 weeks after DPC sensitization. Treatment given: therapeutic diphenylcyclopropenone sensitization with weekly scalp DPC. Each CDR3 protein is one row after TCRdb ran MiXCR on the RACE reads. Here the sample spans about 380,000 distinct CDR3 sequences, approximately 5.1% being singletons. Sequenced here: whole blood, sampled in connection with sensitization to the hapten diphenylcyclopropenone (DPC). The receptors were sampled from a woman aged 45 to 65 with alopecia areata. Some clones in this sample may be carry-over from other donors' samples.

This clonotype came up many times. V gene TRBV6-1 combines with J gene TRBJ2-7; D is unclear. The CDR3 extends over 15 amino acids. Per germline, CDR1 MNHNS and CDR2 SASEGT. V was shortened by 2 bases and J by 6 bases, with 17 bases between the two germline ends. The CDR3 nucleotides are TGTGCCAGCAGTGAACAAGGGTTGTTTTTCGGCGAGCAGTACTTC. Translated: CASSEQGLFFGEQYF.

This clonotype occurred many times. The CDR3 DNA sequence: TGCAGTGCTAGAGGCTCGGAGGGCTATTCACCCCTCCACTTT. The encoded protein is CSARGSEGYSPLHF. This rearrangement joins TRBV20-1 to TRBJ1-6; no clear D. V was pared by 1 base and J by 8 bases, with 12 bases between. CDR3 length: 14 amino acids. Per germline, CDR1 DFQATT and CDR2 SNEGSKA (reference sequence).

The rearrangement links TRBV20-1 to TRBJ2-2, with D unclear. Trimming left V 2 bases short and J 4 bases short, with 11 bases between. Germline loops: CDR1 DFQATT, CDR2 SNEGSKA (reference sequence). CDR3 length: 14 amino acids. The CDR3 DNA follows: TGCAGTGCTAGACCAGCACCGATCACCGGGGAGCTGTTTTTT. Amino acid sequence: CSARPAPITGELFF.

This clonotype appeared many times. The chain has TRBV9 and TRBJ2-1, with TRBD2 matching 11 bases. Losses at the gene ends were 3 bases for V and 0 bases for J; bases not matched to a gene: 2. Germline CDR1 is SGDLS and CDR2 is YYNGEE. The CDR3 runs to 16 residues. The CDR3 coding sequence is TGTGCCAGCAGCGCTACTAGCGGGAGCTCCTACAATGAGCAGTTCTTC. Translating it yields CASSATSGSSYNEQFF.

In its sample, this clonotype was seen a few times. CDR3: CSARVSAGTPNTGELFF. As DNA, the CDR3 is TGCAGTGCTAGAGTCTCCGCGGGGACTCCGAACACCGGGGAGCTGTTTTTT. V usage is TRBV20-1 and J usage is TRBJ2-2; tentatively, D is TRBD2 (6 bases). Germline CDR1 DFQATT, CDR2 SNEGSKA (reference sequence). Trimming took off 1 base at V and 0 bases at J, with 15 bases between the two ends. CDR3 length: 17 amino acids.

In its sample, this clonotype was seen once. The rearrangement joins TRBV6-2 or TRBV6-3 to TRBJ2-1; D is possibly TRBD1 (6 bases). Looked up from germline, CDR1 is MNHEY and CDR2 is SVGEGT. The CDR3 runs to 11 residues. The V gene lost 7 bases and the J gene lost 8 bases, with 9 bases spanning the gap. CDR3 coding DNA: TGTGCCAGCAAGCAGGGGTATGAGCAGTTCTTC. Protein sequence: CASKQGYEQFF.

This clonotype was recorded many times. The genes are TRBV12-3 or TRBV12-4 and TRBJ2-7; weak D call: TRBD1 (5 bases). The germline V and J ends were trimmed by 2 bases and 3 bases, with 11 bases remaining between them. The CDR3 length is 14 residues. In nucleotides, the CDR3 is TGTGCCAGCAGTTTATTTGGACACCTCTACGAGCAGTACTTC. It is translated as CASSLFGHLYEQYF.

This clonotype was recorded many times. This chain links TRBV12-3 or TRBV12-4 with TRBJ2-1; unclear D gene. The CDR3 covers 12 residues. The V end was cut by 1 base, the J end by 6 bases, with 4 bases between. The CDR3 bases are TGTGCCAGCAGTTTAGGACCCAATGAGCAGTTCTTC. Encoded protein: CASSLGPNEQFF.

This clonotype was counted many times. The chain is built from TRBV29-1 and TRBJ2-7; D tentatively reads TRBD1 or TRBD2 (5 bases each). CDR1 is SQVTM, CDR2 ANQGSEA, per germline. CDR3 length: 12 residues. V lost 1 base to trimming and J lost 2 bases, with 6 bases between them. CDR3 DNA: TGCAGCGTTGAAGGGGGGACCTACGAGCAGTACTTC. Residues: CSVEGGTYEQYF.

This clonotype has a count of ten or more. The gene calls are TRBV18 and TRBJ2-4; D is possibly TRBD2 (6 bases). The V and J ends lost 2 bases and 4 bases respectively, with 15 bases between them. CDR1 is KGHSH, CDR2 LQKENI, per germline. This CDR3 has 16 residues. CDR3 sequence (DNA): TGTGCCAGCTCACCATTAGCTCCCCGGGGGAAAAACATTCAGTACTTC. Its protein is CASSPLAPRGKNIQYF.

This clonotype was counted ten times or more. This chain joins TRBV28 and TRBJ1-1; 7 nucleotides agree with TRBD1. This CDR3 spans 14 amino acids. Germline CDR1 MDHEN, CDR2 SYDVKM. Trimming cost V 6 bases and J 9 bases; bases outside gene matches: 13. CDR3 residues: CASSATGTSVKAFF. CDR3 bases: TGTGCCAGCAGCGCGACAGGGACCTCTGTTAAAGCTTTCTTT.

The sample holds a few counts of this clonotype. The chain has TRBV11-2 and TRBJ2-3; the D is unclear. Germline V gene data show CDR1 as SGHAT and CDR2 as FQNNGV. The CDR3 length is 16 residues. V was clipped by 4 bases and J by 2 bases, with 16 bases between them. This chain's CDR3 is CASSSRRRAYTDTQYF. CDR3 DNA: TGTGCCAGCAGCTCGAGACGTAGGGCCTACACAGATACGCAGTATTTT.

The chain is built from TRBV7-9 and TRBJ2-5, with TRBD2 matching 8 bases. Germline V gene lookup returns CDR1 SEHNR and CDR2 FQNEAQ (reference sequence). V was clipped by 1 base and J by 5 bases; unmatched bases: 9. CDR3 size: 16 residues. CDR3 residues: CASSLDGGLATETQYF. In nucleotides, the CDR3 is TGTGCCAGCAGCTTAGATGGTGGACTAGCTACGGAGACCCAGTACTTC.

This clonotype was detected ten times or more. This chain uses TRBV6-2 or TRBV6-3 with TRBJ1-4; D unresolved. The CDR3 consists of 14 residues. Trimming cost V 7 bases and J 8 bases, with 17 bases left between them. Per the germline V gene, CDR1 is MNHEY and CDR2 is SVGEGT. The CDR3 reads CASNDADGGEKLFF. The DNA for the CDR3 is TGTGCCAGCAACGATGCTGACGGAGGGGAAAAACTGTTTTTT.

This clonotype was counted between two and nine times. The chain is built from TRBV27 and TRBJ1-6; 8 positions agree with TRBD1. Germline CDR1 MNHEY, CDR2 SMNVEV (reference sequence). Trimming cost V 3 bases and J 0 bases; bases outside gene matches: 7. The length of the CDR3 is 18 residues. CDR3 nucleotides: TGTGCCAGCAGTTTTGTGACAGGGGCTCGCTCCTATAATTCACCCCTCCACTTT. Protein product: CASSFVTGARSYNSPLHF.

This clonotype has a handful of counts. The chain recombines TRBV3-1 with TRBJ2-3; D may be TRBD2 (5 bases). Germline V gene sequence: CDR1 LGHDT, CDR2 YNNKEL (reference sequence). Trimming shortened V by 3 bases and J by 1 base, and 14 bases separated the two germline ends. CDR3 length: 16 amino acids. CDR3 nucleotide sequence: TGTGCCAGCAGCCAGGGAAGCGTCGGGGGCACAGATACGCAGTATTTT. Translated, it gives CASSQGSVGGTDTQYF.

This clonotype was counted at least ten times. The CDR3 coding sequence is TGTGCCAGCAGTTACCGCGTCAGCCGCCCACGCGATGAGCAGTTCTTC. It specifies CASSYRVSRPRDEQFF. The gene calls are TRBV6-2 or TRBV6-3 and TRBJ2-1; D is undetermined. The CDR3 has 16 residues. Germline V gene data show CDR1 as MNHEY and CDR2 as SVGEGT. The ends were cut back, 2 bases at V and 8 bases at J, with 19 bases in the middle.